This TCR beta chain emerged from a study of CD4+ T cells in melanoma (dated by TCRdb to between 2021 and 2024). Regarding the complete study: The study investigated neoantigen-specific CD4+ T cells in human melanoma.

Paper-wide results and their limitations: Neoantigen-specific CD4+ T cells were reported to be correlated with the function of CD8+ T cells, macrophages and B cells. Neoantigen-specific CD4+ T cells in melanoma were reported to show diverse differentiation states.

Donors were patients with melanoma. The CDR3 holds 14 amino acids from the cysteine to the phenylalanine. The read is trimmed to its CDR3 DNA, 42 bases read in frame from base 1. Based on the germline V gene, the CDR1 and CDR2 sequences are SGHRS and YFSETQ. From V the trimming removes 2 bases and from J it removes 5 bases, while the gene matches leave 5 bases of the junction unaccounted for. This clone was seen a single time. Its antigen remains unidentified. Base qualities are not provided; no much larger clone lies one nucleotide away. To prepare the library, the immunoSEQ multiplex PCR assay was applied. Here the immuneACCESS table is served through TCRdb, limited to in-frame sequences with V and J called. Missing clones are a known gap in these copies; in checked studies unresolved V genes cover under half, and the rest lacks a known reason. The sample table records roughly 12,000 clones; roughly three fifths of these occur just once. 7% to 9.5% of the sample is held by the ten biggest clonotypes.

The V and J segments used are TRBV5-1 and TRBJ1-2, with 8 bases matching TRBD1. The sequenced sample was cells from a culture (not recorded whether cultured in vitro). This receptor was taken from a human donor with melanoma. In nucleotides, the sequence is TGCGCCAGCAGCTTAACAGGGGGGTCTTATGGCTACACCTTC. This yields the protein CASSLTGGSYGYTF.